This passage covers 5 T cell receptor beta chains from one sample sequenced in a study of T-cell memory formation after mild COVID-19. TCRdb fed the 5' RACE reads into MiXCR, producing one record per CDR3 protein. The sample gives 540,000 or so distinct CDR3 sequences, 20% of which show up once; approximately 13% is in the top ten. Sample: PBMCs or a T cell subset sorted from them (not recorded which). These TCRs come from an adult woman who had mild COVID-19 (a few samples of this study predate the infection). Cell type and time point are not known.

This chain uses TRBV19 with TRBJ2-7; perhaps TRBD1 as D (6 bases). The V and J ends lost 4 bases and 5 bases respectively, with 12 bases between them. CDR1 is LNHDA, CDR2 SQIVND, per germline (reference sequence). The CDR3 is 13 residues long. This chain's CDR3 is CASSTTTGNEQYF. CDR3 bases: TGTGCCAGTAGTACCACTACAGGGAACGAGCAGTACTTC.

This clonotype has more than one count but fewer than ten. The chain is built from TRBV2 and TRBJ2-3, with D possibly TRBD2 on 9 matching bases. V gave up 2 bases and J gave up 4 bases, with 16 bases separating them. The CDR3 spans 16 residues. Germline V gene lookup returns CDR1 SNHLY and CDR2 FYNNEI. CDR3 sequence reads: CASSERLAGQADTQYF. The CDR3 coding sequence is TGTGCCAGCAGTGAAAGGCTAGCGGGACAGGCAGATACGCAGTATTTT.

The chain combines TRBV5-1 with TRBJ2-7; either TRBD1 or TRBD2 may supply D (5 bases each). Germline CDR1 and CDR2: SGHRS and YFSETQ. Trimming took 0 bases from V and 3 from J, leaving 10 bases between them. The CDR3 loop spans 14 amino acids. The CDR3 region is CASSLDQGVYEQYF. As DNA, the CDR3 is TGCGCCAGCAGCTTGGACCAGGGAGTCTACGAGCAGTACTTC. The complete variable domain, with remaining parts taken from reference TRBV5-1 and TRBJ2-7, reads KAGVTQTPRYLIKTRGQQVTLSCSPISGHRSVSWYQQTPGQGLQFLFEYFSETQRNKGNFPGRFSGRQFSNSRSEMNVSTLELGDSALYLCASSLDQGVYEQYFGPGTRLTVT.

The rearrangement links TRBV2 to TRBJ1-2; D is unresolved. This CDR3 comprises 12 residues. Trimming left V 5 bases short and J 2 bases short, with 6 bases between. Germline loops: CDR1 SNHLY, CDR2 FYNNEI. CDR3 residues: CASSRQNYGYTF. CDR3 DNA: TGTGCCAGCAGTCGGCAGAACTATGGCTACACCTTC.

This clonotype was recorded a few times. The chain uses TRBV5-5 and TRBJ2-3, with 10 bases that match TRBD2. Per germline, CDR1 SGHKS and CDR2 YYEKEE (reference sequence). This CDR3 has 16 residues. Trimming removed 6 bases from V and 0 bases from J; junction bases left unmatched: 7. The DNA for the CDR3 is TGTGCCAGCACCAGAGCGGGGGGGCGAAGCACAGATACGCAGTATTTT. Its protein is CASTRAGGRSTDTQYF.